This T cell receptor (beta chain) was sequenced during a study of identical twins. This clonotype was detected a few times. Germline V gene data show CDR1 as SGHTA and CDR2 as FQGNSA. CDR3 length equals 17 residues. After removal of 1 base from V and 2 bases from J, the junction contained 6 bases not matched to a gene. TCRdb itself ran the 5' RACE reads through MiXCR, one entry per CDR3 protein. This sample has about 690,000 distinct CDR3 sequences, with around 20% found just once. Separately, the same data were catalogued under a study of T cells expressing NK-cell markers.

The source material was PBMCs. The receptor was isolated from a woman aged 18 to 35 in good health. The rearrangement joins TRBV7-2 to TRBJ2-2, with 8 bases lining up with TRBD1. CDR3 amino acids: CASSLGAQGANTGELFF. The CDR3 DNA is TGTGCCAGCAGCTTAGGGGCGCAGGGGGCCAACACCGGGGAGCTGTTTTTT.